The present entry profiles one T cell receptor (beta chain) with its context. Treatment meaning: oral pan-JAK inhibitor, 5-10 mg twice daily. This sample is drawn from a study of CD8+ T cells in alopecia areata. Study background: The study gave treated patients oral tofacitinib at 5 to 10 mg twice daily. Dosing with tofacitinib proceeded for 6 to 18 months, followed by 6 months off drug.

Germline V lookup: CDR1 MNHNY, CDR2 SVGAGI (reference sequence). This CDR3 region has 12 residues. Deletions cut 8 bases from V and 2 bases from J, with 7 bases between. Extraction and reverse transcription of RNA yielded cDNA as the sequencing template. Repertoires were generated with immunoSEQ multiplex PCR, while TCRdb's copy carries only in-frame clones and drops some. The sample shows some 200,000 clones, 58% of them seen only once. This clonotype was sampled from a human donor with alopecia areata. The J gene is TRBJ2-1, the V gene TRBV6-6; TRBD2 might be the D (5 bases). The sample consisted of CD8+ T cells sorted from blood, taken at week 24, from a patient treated with tofacitinib. CDR3 residues: CASSGAYNEQFF. CDR3 in DNA: TGTGCCAGCTCCGGGGCCTACAATGAGCAGTTCTTC.